This T cell receptor (beta chain) was retrieved from a study of control samples from healthy donors and cancer patients (dated by TCRdb to 2018 to 2021). Receptor amplification or capture employed the immunoSEQ multiplex PCR assay. Not all clones reach the TCRdb copy of this immuneACCESS table, which keeps in-frame sequences only. Checked studies attribute under half of the gap to unresolved V genes and leave the rest unexplained. Here the sample has 130,000 to 150,000 clones; around nine tenths occur a single time. The ten largest clones represent approximately 8.6% of the sample. V has 3 bases trimmed and J has 4 bases trimmed; junction bases matching no gene number 7. The germline V gene encodes CDR1 SGHNT and CDR2 YYREEE (reference sequence). From the cysteine up to the phenylalanine, the CDR3 has a length of 15 residues. The entry retains the CDR3 DNA only, 45 bases that are in frame from base 1.

In regard to this clone: The clone's antigen remains unknown. No much larger clone exists at a distance of one base, and base qualities are not known.

This chain joins TRBV5-4 to TRBJ2-1; the central 7 bases match TRBD2. The sequenced sample was blood. The clonotype originates from a woman in her twenties or thirties in good health. The sequenced DNA: TGTGCCAGCAGCTCGGGGGGTCCCACTTACAATGAGCAGTTCTTC. Its amino acids are CASSSGGPTYNEQFF.